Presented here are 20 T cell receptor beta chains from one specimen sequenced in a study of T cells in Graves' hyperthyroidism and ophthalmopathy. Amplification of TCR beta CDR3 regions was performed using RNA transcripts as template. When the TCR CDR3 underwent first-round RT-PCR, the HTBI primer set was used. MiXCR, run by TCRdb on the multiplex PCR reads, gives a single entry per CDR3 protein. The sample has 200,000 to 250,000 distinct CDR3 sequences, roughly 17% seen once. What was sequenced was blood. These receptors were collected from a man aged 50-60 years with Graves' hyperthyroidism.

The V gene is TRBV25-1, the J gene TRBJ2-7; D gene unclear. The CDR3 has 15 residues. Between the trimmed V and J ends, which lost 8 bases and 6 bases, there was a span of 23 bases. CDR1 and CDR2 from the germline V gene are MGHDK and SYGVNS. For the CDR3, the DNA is TGTGCCAGCCAACACTTAGACGGATCCTTAAGCGAGCAGTACTTC. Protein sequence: CASQHLDGSLSEQYF.

The chain's CDR3 is CASQGVNYEQYF. CDR3 nucleotide sequence: TGTGCCTCGCAGGGGGTTAACTACGAGCAGTACTTC. This chain uses TRBV28 with TRBJ2-7, with TRBD1 identical over 7 bases. The CDR3 extends over 12 amino acids. Germline V gene data show CDR1 as MDHEN and CDR2 as SYDVKM. Losses at the gene ends were 11 bases for V and 3 bases for J; bases not matched to a gene: 7. Together with reference TRBV28 and TRBJ2-7, the CDR3 gives the full variable domain: DVKVTQSSRYLVKRTGEKVFLECVQDMDHENMFWYRQDPGLGLRLIYFSYDVKMKEKGDIPEGYSVSREKKERFSLILESASTNQTSMYLCASQGVNYEQYFGPGTRLTVT.

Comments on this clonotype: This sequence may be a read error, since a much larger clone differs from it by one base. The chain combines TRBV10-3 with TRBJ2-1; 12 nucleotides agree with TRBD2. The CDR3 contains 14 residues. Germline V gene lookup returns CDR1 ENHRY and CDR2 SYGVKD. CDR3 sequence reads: CVISTLAGGDEQFF. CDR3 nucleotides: TGTGTCATCAGTACACTAGCGGGAGGAGACGAGCAGTTCTTC.

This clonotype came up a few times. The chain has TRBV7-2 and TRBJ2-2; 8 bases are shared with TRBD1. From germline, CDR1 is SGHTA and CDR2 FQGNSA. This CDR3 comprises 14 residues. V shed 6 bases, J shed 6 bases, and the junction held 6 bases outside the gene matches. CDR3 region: CASRTSGGPGELFF. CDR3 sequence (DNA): TGTGCCAGCAGGACGTCAGGGGGCCCCGGGGAGCTGTTTTTT. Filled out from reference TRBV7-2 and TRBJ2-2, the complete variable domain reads GAGVSQSPSNKVTEKGKDVELRCDPISGHTALYWYRQSLGQGLEFLIYFQGNSAPDKSGLPSDRFSAERTGGSVSTLTIQRTQQEDSAVYLCASRTSGGPGELFFGEGSRLTVL.

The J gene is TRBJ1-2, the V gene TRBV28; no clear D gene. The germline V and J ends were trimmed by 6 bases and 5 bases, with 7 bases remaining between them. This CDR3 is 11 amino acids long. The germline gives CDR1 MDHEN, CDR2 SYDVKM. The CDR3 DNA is TGTGCCAGCAGGGAACAATATGGCTACACCTTC. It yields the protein CASREQYGYTF.

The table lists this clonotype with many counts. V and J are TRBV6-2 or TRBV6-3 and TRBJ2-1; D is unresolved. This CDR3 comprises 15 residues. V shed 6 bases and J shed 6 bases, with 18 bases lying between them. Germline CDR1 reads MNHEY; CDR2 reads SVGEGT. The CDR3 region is CASSPYEPDGNEQFF. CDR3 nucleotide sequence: TGTGCCAGCAGCCCCTATGAGCCAGACGGCAATGAGCAGTTCTTC.

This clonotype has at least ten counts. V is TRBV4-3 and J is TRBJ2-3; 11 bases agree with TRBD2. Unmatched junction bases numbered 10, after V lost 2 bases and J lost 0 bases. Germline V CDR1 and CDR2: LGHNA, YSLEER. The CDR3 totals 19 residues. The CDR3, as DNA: TGCGCCAGCAGCCAATCTAAGCCTAGCGGGAGGCCTAGCACAGATACGCAGTATTTT. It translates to CASSQSKPSGRPSTDTQYF.

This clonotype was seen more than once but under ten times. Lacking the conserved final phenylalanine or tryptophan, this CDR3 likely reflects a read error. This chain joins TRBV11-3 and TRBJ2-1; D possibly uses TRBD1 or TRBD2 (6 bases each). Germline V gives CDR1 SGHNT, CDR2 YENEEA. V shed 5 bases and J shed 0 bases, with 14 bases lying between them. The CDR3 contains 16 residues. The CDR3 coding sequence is TGTGCCAGCAGCGGAGGGGGGTGGGGCTCCTACAATGAGCAGTTCCTC. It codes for CASSGGGWGSYNEQFL.

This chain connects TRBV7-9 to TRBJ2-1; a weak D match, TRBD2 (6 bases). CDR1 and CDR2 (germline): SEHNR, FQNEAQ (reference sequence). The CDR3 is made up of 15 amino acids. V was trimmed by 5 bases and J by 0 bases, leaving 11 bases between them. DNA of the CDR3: TGTGCCAGCAGCGGACGGGGGAGCTCCTACAATGAGCAGTTCTTC. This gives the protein CASSGRGSSYNEQFF.

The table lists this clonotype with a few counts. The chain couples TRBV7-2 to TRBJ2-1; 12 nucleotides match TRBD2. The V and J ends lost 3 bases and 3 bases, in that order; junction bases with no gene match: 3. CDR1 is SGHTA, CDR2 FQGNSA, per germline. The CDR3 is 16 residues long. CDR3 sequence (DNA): TGTGCCAGCAGCTTGACTAGCGGGAGCATCTACAATGAGCAGTTCTTC. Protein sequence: CASSLTSGSIYNEQFF.

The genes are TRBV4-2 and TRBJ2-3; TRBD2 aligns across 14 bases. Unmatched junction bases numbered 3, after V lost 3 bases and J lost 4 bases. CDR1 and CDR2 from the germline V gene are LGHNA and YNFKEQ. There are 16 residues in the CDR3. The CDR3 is CASSHGTSGSADTQYF. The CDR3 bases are TGTGCCAGCAGCCACGGGACTAGCGGGAGTGCAGATACGCAGTATTTT.

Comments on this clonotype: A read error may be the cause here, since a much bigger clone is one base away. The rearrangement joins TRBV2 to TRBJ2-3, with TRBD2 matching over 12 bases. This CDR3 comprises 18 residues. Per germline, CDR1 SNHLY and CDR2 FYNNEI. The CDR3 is CTSSGPGTSGFSTDTQYF. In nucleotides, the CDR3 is TGTACCAGCAGTGGTCCCGGGACTAGCGGGTTCAGCACAGATACGCAGTATTTT.

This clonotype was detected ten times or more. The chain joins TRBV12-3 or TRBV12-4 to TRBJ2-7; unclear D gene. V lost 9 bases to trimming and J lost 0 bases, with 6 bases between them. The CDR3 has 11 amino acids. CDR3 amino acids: CASPSSYEQYF. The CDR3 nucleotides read TGTGCCAGTCCTAGCTCCTACGAGCAGTACTTC.

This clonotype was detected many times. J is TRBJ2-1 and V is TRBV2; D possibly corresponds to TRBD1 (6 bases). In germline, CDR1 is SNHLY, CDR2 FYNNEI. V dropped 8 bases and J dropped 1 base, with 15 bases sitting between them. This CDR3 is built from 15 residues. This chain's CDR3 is CASHTPGQSYNEQFF. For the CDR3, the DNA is TGTGCCAGCCACACTCCCGGACAGTCCTACAATGAGCAGTTCTTC.

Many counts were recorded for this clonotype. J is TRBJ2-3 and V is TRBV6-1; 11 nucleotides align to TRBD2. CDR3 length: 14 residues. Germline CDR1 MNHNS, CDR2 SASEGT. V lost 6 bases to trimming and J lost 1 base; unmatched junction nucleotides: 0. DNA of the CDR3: TGTGCCAGCAGGGGACTAGCGGGCACAGATACGCAGTATTTT. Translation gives CASRGLAGTDTQYF.

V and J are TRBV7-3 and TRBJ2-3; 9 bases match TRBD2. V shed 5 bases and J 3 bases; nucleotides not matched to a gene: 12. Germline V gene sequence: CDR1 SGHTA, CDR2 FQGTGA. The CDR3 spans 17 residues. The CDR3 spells CASSNPRREGITDTQYF. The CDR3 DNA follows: TGTGCCAGCAGCAACCCCCGGCGGGAGGGCATTACAGATACGCAGTATTTT.

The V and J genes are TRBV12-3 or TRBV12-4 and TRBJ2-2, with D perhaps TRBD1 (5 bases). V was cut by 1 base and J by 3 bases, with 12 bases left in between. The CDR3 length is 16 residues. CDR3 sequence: CASSLVRTSHTGELFF. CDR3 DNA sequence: TGTGCCAGCAGTTTAGTCCGGACATCACACACCGGGGAGCTGTTTTTT.

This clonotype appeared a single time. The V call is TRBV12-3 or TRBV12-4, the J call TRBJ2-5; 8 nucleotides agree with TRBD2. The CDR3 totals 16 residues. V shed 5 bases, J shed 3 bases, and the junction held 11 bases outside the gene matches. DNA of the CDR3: TGTGCCAGCAGTCCGACGAGCGGGAGAGGGAAAGAGACCCAGTACTTC. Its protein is CASSPTSGRGKETQYF.

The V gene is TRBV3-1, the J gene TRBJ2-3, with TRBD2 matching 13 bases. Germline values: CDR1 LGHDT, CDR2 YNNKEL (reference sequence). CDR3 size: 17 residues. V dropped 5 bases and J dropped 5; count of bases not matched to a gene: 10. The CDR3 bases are TGTGCCAGCAGCTTTGGACTAGCGGGAGTAAAAAGAGATACGCAGTATTTT. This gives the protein CASSFGLAGVKRDTQYF.

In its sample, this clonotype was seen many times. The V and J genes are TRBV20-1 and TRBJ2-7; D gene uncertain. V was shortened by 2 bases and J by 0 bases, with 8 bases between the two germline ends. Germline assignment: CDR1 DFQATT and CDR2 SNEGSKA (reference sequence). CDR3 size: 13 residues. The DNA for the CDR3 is TGCAGTGCTAGAACGACGGGCTCCTACGAGCAGTACTTC. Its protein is CSARTTGSYEQYF.